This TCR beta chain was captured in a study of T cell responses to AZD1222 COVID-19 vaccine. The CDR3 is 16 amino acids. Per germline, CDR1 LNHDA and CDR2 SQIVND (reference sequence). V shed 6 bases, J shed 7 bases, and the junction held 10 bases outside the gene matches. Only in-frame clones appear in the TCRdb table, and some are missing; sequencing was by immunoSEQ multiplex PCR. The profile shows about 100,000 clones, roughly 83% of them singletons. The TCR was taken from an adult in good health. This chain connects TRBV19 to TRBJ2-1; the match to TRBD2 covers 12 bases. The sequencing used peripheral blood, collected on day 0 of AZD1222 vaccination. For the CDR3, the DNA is TGTGCCAGTAGCATTTCCCTAGCGGGGGGGCGGAATGAGCAGTTCTTC. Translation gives CASSISLAGGRNEQFF.